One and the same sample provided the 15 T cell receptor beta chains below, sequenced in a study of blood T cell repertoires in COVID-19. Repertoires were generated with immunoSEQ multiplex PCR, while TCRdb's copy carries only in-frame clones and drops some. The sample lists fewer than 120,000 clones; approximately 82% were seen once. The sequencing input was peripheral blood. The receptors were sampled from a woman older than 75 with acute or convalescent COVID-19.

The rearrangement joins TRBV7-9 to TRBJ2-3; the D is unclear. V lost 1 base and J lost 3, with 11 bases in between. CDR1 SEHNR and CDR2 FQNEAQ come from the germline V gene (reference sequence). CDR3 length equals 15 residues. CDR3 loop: CASSLGVLSTDTQYF. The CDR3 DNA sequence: TGTGCCAGCAGCTTAGGAGTCCTTAGTACAGATACGCAGTATTTT.

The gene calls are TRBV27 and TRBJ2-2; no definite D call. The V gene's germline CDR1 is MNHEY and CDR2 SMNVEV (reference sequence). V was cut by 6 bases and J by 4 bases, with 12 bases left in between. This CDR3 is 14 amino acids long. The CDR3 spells CASSSLRGTGELFF. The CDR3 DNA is TGTGCCAGCAGCTCACTCCGCGGCACCGGGGAGCTGTTTTTT.

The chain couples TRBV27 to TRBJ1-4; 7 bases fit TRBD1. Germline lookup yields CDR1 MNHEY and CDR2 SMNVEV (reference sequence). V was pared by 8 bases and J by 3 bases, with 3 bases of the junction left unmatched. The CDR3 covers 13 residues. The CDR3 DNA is TGTGCCAGCCGAGACAGGGCTAATGAAAAACTGTTTTTT. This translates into CASRDRANEKLFF.

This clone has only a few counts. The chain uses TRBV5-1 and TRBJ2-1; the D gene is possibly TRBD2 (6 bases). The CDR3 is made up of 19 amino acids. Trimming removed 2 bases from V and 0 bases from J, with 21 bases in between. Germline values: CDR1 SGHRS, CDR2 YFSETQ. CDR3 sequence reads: CASSLGEKRVSGSYNEQFF. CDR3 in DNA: TGCGCCAGCAGCTTAGGAGAGAAGCGGGTTTCGGGCTCCTACAATGAGCAGTTCTTC.

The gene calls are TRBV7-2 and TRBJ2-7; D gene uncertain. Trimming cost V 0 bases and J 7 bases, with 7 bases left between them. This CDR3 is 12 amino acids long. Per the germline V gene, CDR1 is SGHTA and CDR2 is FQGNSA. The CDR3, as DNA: TGTGCCAGCAGCTTAGCGCTGAGTGAGCAGTACTTC. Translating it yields CASSLALSEQYF. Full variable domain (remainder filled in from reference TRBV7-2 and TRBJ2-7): GAGVSQSPSNKVTEKGKDVELRCDPISGHTALYWYRQSLGQGLEFLIYFQGNSAPDKSGLPSDRFSAERTGGSVSTLTIQRTQQEDSAVYLCASSLALSEQYFGPGTRLTVT.

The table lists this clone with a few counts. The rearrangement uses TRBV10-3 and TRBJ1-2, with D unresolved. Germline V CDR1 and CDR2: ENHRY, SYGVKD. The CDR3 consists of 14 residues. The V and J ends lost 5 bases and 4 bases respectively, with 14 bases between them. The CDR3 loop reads CAISNEEGGYGYTF. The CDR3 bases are TGTGCCATCAGTAACGAAGAAGGAGGCTATGGCTACACCTTC.

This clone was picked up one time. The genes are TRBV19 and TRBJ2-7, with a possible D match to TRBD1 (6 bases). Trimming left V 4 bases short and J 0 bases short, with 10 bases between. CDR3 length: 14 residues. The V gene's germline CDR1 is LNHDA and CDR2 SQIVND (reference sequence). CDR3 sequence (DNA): TGTGCCAGTAGTAACCAGGGGTCCTCCTACGAGCAGTACTTC. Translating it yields CASSNQGSSYEQYF.

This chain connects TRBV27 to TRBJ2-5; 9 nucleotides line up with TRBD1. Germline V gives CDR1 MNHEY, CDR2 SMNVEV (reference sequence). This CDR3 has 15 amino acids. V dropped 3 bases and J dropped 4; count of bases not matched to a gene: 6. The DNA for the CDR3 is TGTGCCAGCAGTTTCTTCGGGACAGGGTTAGAGACCCAGTACTTC. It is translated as CASSFFGTGLETQYF.

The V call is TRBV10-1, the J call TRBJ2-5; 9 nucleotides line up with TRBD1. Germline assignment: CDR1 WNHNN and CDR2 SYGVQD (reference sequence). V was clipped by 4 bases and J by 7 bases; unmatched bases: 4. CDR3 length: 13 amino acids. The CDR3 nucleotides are TGCGCCAGCAGTGTACAGGGGGCCCGGACCCAGTACTTC. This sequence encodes CASSVQGARTQYF.

The CDR3 DNA reads TGCAGTCCTAAATCGGGAAATGAGCAGTTCTTC. As protein: CSPKSGNEQFF. The V and J genes are TRBV20-1 and TRBJ2-1; maybe TRBD2 (5 bases). The germline V and J ends were trimmed by 8 bases and 7 bases, with 12 bases remaining between them. The germline gives CDR1 DFQATT, CDR2 SNEGSKA (reference sequence). The CDR3 loop spans 11 amino acids.

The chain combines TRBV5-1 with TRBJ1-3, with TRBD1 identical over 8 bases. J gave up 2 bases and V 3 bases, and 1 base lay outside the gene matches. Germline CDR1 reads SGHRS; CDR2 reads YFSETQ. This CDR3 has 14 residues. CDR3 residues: CASSSQGAGNTIYF. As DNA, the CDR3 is TGCGCCAGCAGCTCACAGGGGGCTGGAAACACCATATATTTT.

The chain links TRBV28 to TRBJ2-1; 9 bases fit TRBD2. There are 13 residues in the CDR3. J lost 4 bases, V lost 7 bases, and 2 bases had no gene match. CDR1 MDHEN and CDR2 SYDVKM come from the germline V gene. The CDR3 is CASKAGGYNEQFF. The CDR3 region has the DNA TGTGCCAGCAAAGCGGGAGGTTACAATGAGCAGTTCTTC.

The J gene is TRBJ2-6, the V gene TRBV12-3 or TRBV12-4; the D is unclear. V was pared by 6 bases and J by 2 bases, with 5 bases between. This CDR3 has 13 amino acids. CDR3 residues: CASRAAGANVLTF. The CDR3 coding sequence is TGTGCCAGCAGGGCAGCTGGGGCCAACGTCCTGACTTTC.

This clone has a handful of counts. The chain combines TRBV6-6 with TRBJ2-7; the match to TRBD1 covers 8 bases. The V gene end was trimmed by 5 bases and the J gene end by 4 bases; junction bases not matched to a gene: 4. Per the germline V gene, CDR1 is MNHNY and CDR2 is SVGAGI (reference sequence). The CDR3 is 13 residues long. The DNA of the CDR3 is TGTGCCAGCAGTCTAGACAGGGGTTACGAGCAGTACTTC. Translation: CASSLDRGYEQYF.

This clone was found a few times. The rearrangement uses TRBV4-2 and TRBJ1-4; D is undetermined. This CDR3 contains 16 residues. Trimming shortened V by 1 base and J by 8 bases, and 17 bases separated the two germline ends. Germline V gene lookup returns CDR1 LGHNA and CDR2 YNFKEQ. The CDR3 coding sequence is TGTGCCAGCAGCCAAGTGAGACCAAAGGCGGGGGAAAAACTGTTTTTT. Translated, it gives CASSQVRPKAGEKLFF.